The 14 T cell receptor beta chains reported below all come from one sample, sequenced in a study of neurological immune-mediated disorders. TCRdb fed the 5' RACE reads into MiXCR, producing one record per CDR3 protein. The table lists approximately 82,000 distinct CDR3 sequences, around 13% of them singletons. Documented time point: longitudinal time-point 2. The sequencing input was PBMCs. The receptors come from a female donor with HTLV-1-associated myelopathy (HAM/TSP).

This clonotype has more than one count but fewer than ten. This CDR3 reads CASSQTGQGEAFF. The CDR3 DNA sequence: TGTGCCAGCAGCCAGACCGGACAGGGGGAAGCTTTCTTT. The chain links TRBV9 to TRBJ1-1, with 9 bases fitting TRBD1. The CDR3 has 13 residues. Unmatched junction bases numbered 6, after V lost 4 bases and J lost 8 bases. Germline-derived CDR1 and CDR2 are SGDLS and YYNGEE.

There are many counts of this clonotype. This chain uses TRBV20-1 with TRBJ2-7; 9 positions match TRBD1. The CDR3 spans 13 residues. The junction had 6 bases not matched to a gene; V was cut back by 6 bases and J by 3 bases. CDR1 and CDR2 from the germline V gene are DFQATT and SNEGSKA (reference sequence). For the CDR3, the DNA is TGCAGTGCCCCGGGGACAGGGCTCTACGAGCAGTACTTC. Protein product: CSAPGTGLYEQYF.

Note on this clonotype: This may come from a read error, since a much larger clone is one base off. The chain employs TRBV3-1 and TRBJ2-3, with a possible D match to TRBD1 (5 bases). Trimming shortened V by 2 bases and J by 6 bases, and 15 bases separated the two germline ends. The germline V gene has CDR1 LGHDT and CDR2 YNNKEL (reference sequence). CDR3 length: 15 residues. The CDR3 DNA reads TGTGCCAGCAGCCAACAGTTTGACAGAAGGGATACGCAGTATTTT. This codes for CASSQQFDRRDTQYF.

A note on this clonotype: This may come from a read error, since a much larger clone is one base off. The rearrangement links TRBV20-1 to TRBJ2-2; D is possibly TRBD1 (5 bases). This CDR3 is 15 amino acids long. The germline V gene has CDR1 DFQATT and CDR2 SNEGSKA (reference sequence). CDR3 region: CSASVGSSDTWELFF. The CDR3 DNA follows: TGCAGTGCTAGTGTTGGATCGTCGGACACCTGGGAGCTGTTTTTT.

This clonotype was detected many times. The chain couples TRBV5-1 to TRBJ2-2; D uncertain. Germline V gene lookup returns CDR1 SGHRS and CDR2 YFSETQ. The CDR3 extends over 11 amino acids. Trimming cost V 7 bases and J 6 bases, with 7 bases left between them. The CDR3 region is CASADAGELFF. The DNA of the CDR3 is TGCGCCAGCGCGGACGCCGGGGAGCTGTTTTTT.

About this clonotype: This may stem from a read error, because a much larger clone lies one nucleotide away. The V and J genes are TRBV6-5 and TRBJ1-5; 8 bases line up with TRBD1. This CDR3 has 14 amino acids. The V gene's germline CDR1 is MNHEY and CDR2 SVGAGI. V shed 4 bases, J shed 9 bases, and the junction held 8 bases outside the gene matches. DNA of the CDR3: TGTGCCAGCAGTTCGGACAGGGTAAGCCGGCCCCAGCATTTT. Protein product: CASSSDRVSRPQHF.

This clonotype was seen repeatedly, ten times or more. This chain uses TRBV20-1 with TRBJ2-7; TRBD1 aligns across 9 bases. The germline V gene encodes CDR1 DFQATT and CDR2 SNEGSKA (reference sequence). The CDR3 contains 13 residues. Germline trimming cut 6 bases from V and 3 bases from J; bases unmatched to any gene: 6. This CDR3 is CSAGGQGNYEQYF. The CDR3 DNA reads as TGCAGTGCAGGGGGACAGGGCAACTACGAGCAGTACTTC.

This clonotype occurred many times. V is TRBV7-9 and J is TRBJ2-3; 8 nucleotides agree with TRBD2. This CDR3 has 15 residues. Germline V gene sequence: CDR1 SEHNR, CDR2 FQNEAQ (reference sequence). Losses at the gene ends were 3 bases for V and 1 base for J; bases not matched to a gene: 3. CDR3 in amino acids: CASSFGGAGTDTQYF. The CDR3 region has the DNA TGTGCCAGCAGCTTCGGGGGGGCCGGCACAGATACGCAGTATTTT.

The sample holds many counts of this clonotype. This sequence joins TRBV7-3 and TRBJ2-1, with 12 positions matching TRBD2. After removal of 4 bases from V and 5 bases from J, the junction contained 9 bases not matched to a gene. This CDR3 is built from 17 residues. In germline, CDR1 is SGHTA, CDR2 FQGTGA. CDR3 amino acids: CASSSRPSGGANNEQFF. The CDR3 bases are TGTGCCAGCAGCTCACGCCCTAGCGGGGGGGCGAACAATGAGCAGTTCTTC.

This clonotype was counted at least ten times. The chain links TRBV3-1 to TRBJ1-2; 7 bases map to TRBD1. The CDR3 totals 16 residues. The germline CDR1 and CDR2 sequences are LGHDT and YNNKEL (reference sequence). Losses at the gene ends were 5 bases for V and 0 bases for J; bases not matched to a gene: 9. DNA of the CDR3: TGTGCCAGCAGCGCGGGCTGGGGACAGTCTAACTATGGCTACACCTTC. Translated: CASSAGWGQSNYGYTF.

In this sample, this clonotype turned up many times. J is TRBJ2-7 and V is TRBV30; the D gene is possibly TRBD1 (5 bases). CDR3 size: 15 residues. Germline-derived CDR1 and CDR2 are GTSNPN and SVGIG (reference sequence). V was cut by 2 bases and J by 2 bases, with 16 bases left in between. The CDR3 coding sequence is TGTGCCTGGAGTCCGAACGCCGCAGGGCCCTACGAGCAGTACTTC. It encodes CAWSPNAAGPYEQYF.

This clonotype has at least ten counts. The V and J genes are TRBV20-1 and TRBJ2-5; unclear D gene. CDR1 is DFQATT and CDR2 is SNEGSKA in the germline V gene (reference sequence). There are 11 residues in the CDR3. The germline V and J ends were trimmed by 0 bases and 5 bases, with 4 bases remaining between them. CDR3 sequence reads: CSARDLETQYF. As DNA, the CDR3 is TGCAGTGCTAGAGATCTGGAGACCCAGTACTTC.

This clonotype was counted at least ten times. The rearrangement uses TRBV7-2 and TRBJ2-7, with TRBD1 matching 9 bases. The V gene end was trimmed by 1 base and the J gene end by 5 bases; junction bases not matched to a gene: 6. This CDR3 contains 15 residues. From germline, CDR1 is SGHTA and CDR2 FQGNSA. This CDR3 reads CASSLGGTGFNEQYF. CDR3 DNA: TGTGCCAGCAGCTTAGGCGGGACAGGGTTTAACGAGCAGTACTTC.

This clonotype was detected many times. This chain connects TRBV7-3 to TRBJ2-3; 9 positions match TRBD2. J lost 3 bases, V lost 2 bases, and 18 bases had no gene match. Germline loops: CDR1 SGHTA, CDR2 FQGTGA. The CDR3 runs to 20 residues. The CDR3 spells CASSLRRGVGRGGRTDTQYF. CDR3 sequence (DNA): TGTGCCAGCAGCTTACGGAGGGGAGTGGGGCGGGGGGGCCGAACAGATACGCAGTATTTT.